A selection of T cell receptor beta chains follows, all from one sample in a study of blood T cell repertoires in COVID-19. Some clones are missing from TCRdb's copy, which holds only in-frame ones; the method was immunoSEQ multiplex PCR. This sample yields 95,000 to 150,000 clones, of which around four fifths are seen a single time; 16% belongs to the top ten. The sample was peripheral blood. The receptors come from a man in his sixties with active or convalescent COVID-19. CDR3s include the opening cysteine and the closing phenylalanine or tryptophan. A D gene is named only where the DNA matches it firmly. A row's size may be missing; if present it is once, few, many or a size class.

TRBV30	-	-	TRBJ1-1	TGTGCCTGGAGTTGGCAGGCAAACACTGAAGCTTTCTTT	CAWSWQANTEAFF
TRBV12-3/TRBV12-4	-	-	TRBJ2-2	TGTGCCAGCACCTACAGGACCGGGGAGCTGTTTTTT	CASTYRTGELFF
TRBV14	TRBD1	many	TRBJ1-1	TGTGCCAGCAGCTTCCGGACAGGGTTAAGTGAAGCTTTCTTT	CASSFRTGLSEAFF
TRBV7-9	TRBD1	-	TRBJ1-1	TGTGCCAGCAGCTTTAGTCCCAGGGGGTTTGCTTTCTTT	CASSFSPRGFAFF
TRBV6-5	TRBD1	-	TRBJ1-2	TGTGCCAGCAGAATTACAGGGGCCGGCTACACCTTC	CASRITGAGYTF
TRBV27	-	-	TRBJ2-3	TGTGCCAGCAGCTCCGTCCGCACAGATACGCAGTATTTT	CASSSVRTDTQYF
TRBV19	-	once	TRBJ2-1	TGTGCCAGTAGTATGCGGGAAAGCTCCTACAATGAGCAGTTCTTC	CASSMRESSYNEQFF
TRBV28	TRBD2	-	TRBJ2-7	TGTGCCAGCAGGACCTCCGGGACTAGCGTCTCCTACGAGCAGTACTTC	CASRTSGTSVSYEQYF
TRBV19	TRBD1	-	TRBJ2-2	TGTGCCAGTAGTATAGCCGAGACAGGGGGCTTTACCGGGGAGCTGTTTTTT	CASSIAETGGFTGELFF
TRBV6-4	-	-	TRBJ1-3	TGTGCCAGCAGTGCGACAGATGGAAACACCATATATTTT	CASSATDGNTIYF
TRBV30	TRBD1	-	TRBJ1-5	TGTGCCTGGAGACCGGACAGGAGCAATCAGCCCCAGCATTTT	CAWRPDRSNQPQHF
TRBV11-2	-	-	TRBJ1-2	TGTGCCAGCAGCTTGGAAGGGGCAGGCTACACCTTC	CASSLEGAGYTF
TRBV2	-	-	TRBJ1-2	TGTGCCAGCAGCTCGGACGGGGGCTATGGCTACACCTTC	CASSSDGGYGYTF
TRBV21-1	-	-	TRBJ1-2	TGTGCCAGCAGCAAGGCAGGAAAGGGAGAAGGAATTGGCTATGGCTACACCTTC	CASSKAGKGEGIGYGYTF
TRBV10-1	-	-	TRBJ2-7	TGCGCGTGGAGGGATCCCTCATACGAGCAGTACTTC	CAWRDPSYEQYF
TRBV28	-	-	TRBJ1-2	TGTGCCAGCAGGGCCTTGCCGGGCTACACCTTC	CASRALPGYTF
TRBV14	-	-	TRBJ1-6	TGTGCCAGCAGCACCCGGGACTTTAGGGGTTCACCCCTCCACTTT	CASSTRDFRGSPLHF
TRBV5-5	TRBD1	-	TRBJ1-1	TGTGCCAGCAGCTTGGCGGGAGGGGGCAACACTGAAGCTTTCTTT	CASSLAGGGNTEAFF
TRBV5-1	-	-	TRBJ2-1	TGCGCCAGCAGCGGGGGGACAGTTCTGGGGACAAAGAATGAGCAGTTCTTC	CASSGGTVLGTKNEQFF
TRBV7-8	-	-	TRBJ2-3	TGTGCCAGCAGCGCGGGCCAAAAGGAGGATACGCAGTATTTT	CASSAGQKEDTQYF
TRBV3-1/TRBV3-2	-	-	TRBJ1-2	TGTGCCAGCAGCCCCGGGAACTATGGCTACACCTTC	CASSPGNYGYTF
TRBV28	TRBD1	-	TRBJ2-5	TGTGCCAGCAGGCTGGGGACAGGGGGCGTTCGGGAGACCCAGTACTTC	CASRLGTGGVRETQYF
TRBV19	TRBD2	-	TRBJ2-5	TGTGCCAGTAGCCTGAGCGGGGCTTGGGAGACCCAGTACTTC	CASSLSGAWETQYF
TRBV27	TRBD1	-	TRBJ1-4	TGTGCCAGCAGTTCCAGACAGGGCGCAACTAATGAAAAACTGTTTTTT	CASSSRQGATNEKLFF
TRBV6-5	TRBD1	-	TRBJ2-7	TGTGCCAGCGGGGGACAGGGTGCCTACGAGCAGTACTTC	CASGGQGAYEQYF
TRBV7-2	TRBD2	-	TRBJ2-3	TGTGCCAGCAGCTTTTTGAGTAGCGGGAGAACGGATACGCAGTATTTT	CASSFLSSGRTDTQYF
TRBV7-2	TRBD1	few	TRBJ1-2	TGTGCCAGCAGCCCACAGGGGTTGTTGGACTATGGCTACACCTTC	CASSPQGLLDYGYTF
TRBV28	-	-	TRBJ1-3	TGTGCCAGCAGTTTCCAATACACCATATATTTT	CASSFQYTIYF
TRBV7-9	TRBD2	-	TRBJ2-7	TGTGCCAGCAGCCTAGCGGGAGGATACGAGCAGTACTTC	CASSLAGGYEQYF
TRBV28	-	-	TRBJ2-1	TGTGCCAGCAGTTCCCAGGGGAGCAATGAGCAGTTCTTC	CASSSQGSNEQFF
TRBV11-3	-	once	TRBJ2-1	TGTGCCAGCAGCGGAGGAGGCGAGAGGCCGACCTACAATGAGCAGTTCTTC	CASSGGGERPTYNEQFF
TRBV28	TRBD2	-	TRBJ2-3	TGTGCCAGCAGTGGGACTAGCGGGAGAGATACGCAGTATTTT	CASSGTSGRDTQYF
TRBV5-1	TRBD2	once	TRBJ2-3	TGCGCCAGCAGCCATACTAGCGGGGGAGCAGATACGCAGTATTTT	CASSHTSGGADTQYF
TRBV27	-	few	TRBJ2-1	TGTGCCAGCAGTCCTATAGCGGCACCTTACAATGAGCAGTTCTTC	CASSPIAAPYNEQFF
TRBV6-5	TRBD2	-	TRBJ2-4	TGTGCCAGCAGTAGACGACTAGCGGGAGGGTACATTCAGTACTTC	CASSRRLAGGYIQYF
TRBV7-6	TRBD2	-	TRBJ2-3	TGTGCCAGCAGCAAACTAGCGGGAGCGTTGACAGATACGCAGTATTTT	CASSKLAGALTDTQYF
TRBV9	TRBD2	-	TRBJ2-3	TGTGCCAGCAGCGTAGGCACGGGAGGTCCAGATACGCAGTATTTT	CASSVGTGGPDTQYF
TRBV7-2	TRBD2	-	TRBJ2-1	TGTGCCAGCAGGGTAGCGGGAGTGGTTAATGAGCAGTTCTTC	CASRVAGVVNEQFF
TRBV2	TRBD2	-	TRBJ2-5	TGTGCCAGCAGTGAGGTAGCGGGAGGGGAGACCCAGTACTTC	CASSEVAGGETQYF
TRBV7-3	-	-	TRBJ2-3	TGTGCCAGCAGCCCCACTCCAACAGATACGCAGTATTTT	CASSPTPTDTQYF
TRBV11-1	-	once	TRBJ2-1	TGTGCCAGCAGCTTCAGGAACTACAATGAGCAGTTCTTC	CASSFRNYNEQFF
TRBV5-4	-	-	TRBJ2-4	TGTGCCAGCAGCTTGGCGGTCCCTGCGGGAAACATTCAGTACTTC	CASSLAVPAGNIQYF
TRBV5-6	TRBD2	-	TRBJ2-1	TGTGCCAGCAGCCGGGGGGTTCACAATGAGCAGTTCTTC	CASSRGVHNEQFF
TRBV27	-	-	TRBJ2-7	TGTGCCAGCAGTTCAGGGTTTTACTACGAGCAGTACTTC	CASSSGFYYEQYF
TRBV6-2/TRBV6-3	-	-	TRBJ2-2	TGTGCCAGCAGTTACCGAACAGGGGGGGAGCTGTTTTTT	CASSYRTGGELFF
TRBV28	-	-	TRBJ2-7	TGTGCCAGCACCTCGGCGCGGTACGAGCAGTACTTC	CASTSARYEQYF
TRBV10-3	TRBD2	-	TRBJ2-3	TGTGCCATCAGCGAGCCGGGCGGGAGGACAGATACGCAGTATTTT	CAISEPGGRTDTQYF
TRBV4-3	-	-	TRBJ2-7	TGCGCCAGCAGCCAAGAGTACGGCGGCTACGAGCAGTACTTC	CASSQEYGGYEQYF
TRBV5-1	TRBD1	-	TRBJ1-6	TGCGCCAGCAGCCTAGGGGGGACAGGCATGGATTCACCCCTCCACTTT	CASSLGGTGMDSPLHF
TRBV9	TRBD2	-	TRBJ2-3	TGTGCCAGCAGCGTAGGCCCGGGAGGATTAGATACGCAGTATTTT	CASSVGPGGLDTQYF
TRBV7-9	-	-	TRBJ2-2	TGTGCCAGCCCGGGAGTCAGAACCGGGGAGCTGTTTTTT	CASPGVRTGELFF
TRBV27	TRBD2	few	TRBJ2-3	TGTGCCAGCAGGCCAACTAGCGGGAGGGAGTATTTT	CASRPTSGREYF
TRBV9	-	-	TRBJ1-6	TGTGCCAGCAGCATCCGACAGTCACTAAATTCACCCCTCCACTTT	CASSIRQSLNSPLHF
TRBV9	TRBD1	-	TRBJ2-3	TGTGCCAGCAGCCCACACCTACAGGGGGCAGGAGATACGCAGTATTTT	CASSPHLQGAGDTQYF
TRBV5-1	TRBD1	-	TRBJ1-2	TGCGCCAGCAGCTTGGACAGGGGCTATGGCTACACCTTC	CASSLDRGYGYTF